This T cell receptor beta chain is drawn from a study of T-cell memory formation after mild COVID-19. It was 5'RACE with constant-segment primers that produced the TCR alpha and TCR beta cDNA libraries, which carried sample barcodes and UMIs. TCRdb reprocessed the 5' RACE reads via MiXCR and lists one record per CDR3 protein. The data show 350,000 or so distinct CDR3 sequences, with more than 20% seen just once and around a fifth held by the top ten. General observations from the study: Specificity for SARS-CoV-2 was not confirmed among the second-wave clones peaking on day 37. Among CD4+ contracting clones, most were CM and EM, and CD8+ ones EMRA. The appearance of some responding clones in pre-infection memory suggested that cross-reactive memory joined.

V lost 8 bases, J lost 3 bases, and 15 bases lay in between. This CDR3 is built from 14 residues. Germline lookup yields CDR1 SGHVS and CDR2 FNYEAQ. About this clonotype itself: What it binds is not known.

This receptor was identified in a man in his late teens or twenties who had mild COVID-19 (a few samples of this study predate the infection). Cell type and time point are not known. The chain has TRBV7-6 and TRBJ2-3; no firm D call. Sequencing was done on a sample of PBMCs or a T cell subset sorted from them (not recorded which). The CDR3 loop is CASCSGPLTDTQYF. CDR3 DNA: TGTGCCAGCTGTTCCGGGCCCCTTACAGATACGCAGTATTTT.